This T cell receptor (beta chain) was captured in a study of shared clonotypes between healthy human individuals. Study results and limitations: Owing to a small donor count, the genetic and exposure-history diversity represented was limited. Estimated clonotype richness was generally higher in naive than memory subsets. Clonotypes shared by all four sorted-subset donors had higher generation probabilities than non-shared clonotypes.

This clone has just a few counts. Its antigen is currently unknown. This CDR3 spans 14 amino acids. CDR1 is PRHDT, CDR2 FYEKMQ, per germline (reference sequence). Trimming pared 4 bases from V and 0 bases from J, leaving 7 bases between. The method was immunoSEQ multiplex PCR; TCRdb's version includes in-frame clones alone and lacks a portion of them. The table has 150,000 to 200,000 clones, 66% seen once. Sequenced input: memory CD4+ T cells sorted from blood. Subset defined: CD45RA-negative fraction. V usage is TRBV13 and J usage is TRBJ2-4; D gene unclear. The source is a man aged 25 to 40 in good health. In nucleotides, the CDR3 is TGTGCCAGCAGCTCAAGACGAGCCAAAAACATTCAGTACTTC. The encoded protein is CASSSRRAKNIQYF.